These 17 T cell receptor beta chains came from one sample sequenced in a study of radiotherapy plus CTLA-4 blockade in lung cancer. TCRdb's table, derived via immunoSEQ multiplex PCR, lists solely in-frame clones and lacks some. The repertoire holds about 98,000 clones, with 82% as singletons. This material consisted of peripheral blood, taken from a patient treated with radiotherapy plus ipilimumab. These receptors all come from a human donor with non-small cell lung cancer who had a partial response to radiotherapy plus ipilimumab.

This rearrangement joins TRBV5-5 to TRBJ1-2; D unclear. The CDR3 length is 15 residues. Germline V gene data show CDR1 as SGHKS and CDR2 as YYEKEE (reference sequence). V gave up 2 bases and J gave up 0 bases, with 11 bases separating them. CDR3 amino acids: CASSLWTDTNYGYTF. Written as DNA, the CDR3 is TGTGCCAGCAGCTTATGGACTGATACTAACTATGGCTACACCTTC. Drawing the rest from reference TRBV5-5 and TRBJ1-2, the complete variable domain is DAGVTQSPTHLIKTRGQQVTLRCSPISGHKSVSWYQQVLGQGPQFIFQYYEKEERGRGNFPDRFSARQFPNYSSELNVNALLLGDSALYLCASSLWTDTNYGYTFGSGTRLTVV.

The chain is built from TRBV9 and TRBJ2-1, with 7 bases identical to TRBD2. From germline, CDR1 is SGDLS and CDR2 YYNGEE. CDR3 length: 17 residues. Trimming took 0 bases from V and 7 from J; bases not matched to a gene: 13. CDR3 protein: CASSVGSHAGVRNEQFF. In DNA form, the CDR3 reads TGTGCCAGCAGCGTAGGATCGCACGCGGGAGTCAGGAATGAGCAGTTCTTC.

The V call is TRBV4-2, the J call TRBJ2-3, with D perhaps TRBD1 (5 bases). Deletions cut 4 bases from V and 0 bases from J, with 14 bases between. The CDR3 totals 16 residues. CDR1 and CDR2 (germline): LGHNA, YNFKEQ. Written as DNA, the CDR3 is TGTGCCAGCAGCCTGGGGCCGGACGGGAGCACAGATACGCAGTATTTT. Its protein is CASSLGPDGSTDTQYF.

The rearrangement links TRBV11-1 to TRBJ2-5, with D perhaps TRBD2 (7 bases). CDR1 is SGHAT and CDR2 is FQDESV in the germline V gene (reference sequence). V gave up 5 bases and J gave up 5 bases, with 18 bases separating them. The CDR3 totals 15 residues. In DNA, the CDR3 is TGTGCCAGCAGCCCGGGCGGGGGCCCCAGGGAGACCCAGTACTTC. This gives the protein CASSPGGGPRETQYF.

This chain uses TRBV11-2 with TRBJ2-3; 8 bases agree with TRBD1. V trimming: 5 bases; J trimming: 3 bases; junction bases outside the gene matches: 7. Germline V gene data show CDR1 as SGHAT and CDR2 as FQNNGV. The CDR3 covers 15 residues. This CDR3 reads CASSPQGGVTDTQYF. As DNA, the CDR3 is TGTGCCAGCAGCCCACAGGGGGGCGTTACAGATACGCAGTATTTT.

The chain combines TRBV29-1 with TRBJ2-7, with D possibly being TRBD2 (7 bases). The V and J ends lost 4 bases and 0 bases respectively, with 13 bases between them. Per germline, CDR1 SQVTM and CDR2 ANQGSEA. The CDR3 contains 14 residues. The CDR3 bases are TGCAGCGTTGGAGGGGGGGCCGGCTCCTACGAGCAGTACTTC. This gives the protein CSVGGGAGSYEQYF.

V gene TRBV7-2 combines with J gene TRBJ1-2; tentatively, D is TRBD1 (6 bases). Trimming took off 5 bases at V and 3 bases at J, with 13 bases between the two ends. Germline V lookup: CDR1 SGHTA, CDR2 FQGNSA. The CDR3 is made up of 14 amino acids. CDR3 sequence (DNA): TGTGCCAGCAGCCCTCAAGGGGGGGACTATGGCTACACCTTC. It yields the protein CASSPQGGDYGYTF.

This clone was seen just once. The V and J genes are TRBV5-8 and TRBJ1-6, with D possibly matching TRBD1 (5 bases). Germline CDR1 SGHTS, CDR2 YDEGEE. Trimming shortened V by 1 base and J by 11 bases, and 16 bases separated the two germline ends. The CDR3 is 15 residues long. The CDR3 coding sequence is TGTGCCAGCAGCTTGATTGACAGCCGTTTGGCACCCCTCCACTTT. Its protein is CASSLIDSRLAPLHF.

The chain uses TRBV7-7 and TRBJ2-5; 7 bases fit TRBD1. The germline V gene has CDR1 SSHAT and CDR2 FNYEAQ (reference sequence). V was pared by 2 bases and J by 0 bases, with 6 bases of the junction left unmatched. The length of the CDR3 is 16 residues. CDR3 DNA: TGTGCCAGCAGCTTAAAAGGGGGCGAGTACCAAGAGACCCAGTACTTC. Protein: CASSLKGGEYQETQYF. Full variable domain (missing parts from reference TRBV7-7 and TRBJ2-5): GAGVSQSPRYKVTKRGQDVTLRCDPISSHATLYWYQQALGQGPEFLTYFNYEAQPDKSGLPSDRFSAERPEGSISTLTIQRTEQRDSAMYRCASSLKGGEYQETQYFGPGTRLLVL.

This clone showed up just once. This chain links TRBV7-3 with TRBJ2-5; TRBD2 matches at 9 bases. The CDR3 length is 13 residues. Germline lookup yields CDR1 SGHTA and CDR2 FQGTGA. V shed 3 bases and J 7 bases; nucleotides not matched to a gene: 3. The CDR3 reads CASSLREGATQYF. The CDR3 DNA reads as TGTGCCAGCAGCTTGCGGGAGGGGGCGACCCAGTACTTC.

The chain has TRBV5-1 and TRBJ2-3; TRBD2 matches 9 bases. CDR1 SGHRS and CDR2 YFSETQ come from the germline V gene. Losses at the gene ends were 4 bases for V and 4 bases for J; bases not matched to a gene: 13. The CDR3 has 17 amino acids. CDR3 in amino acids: CASSPALAGGLPDTQYF. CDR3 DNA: TGCGCCAGCAGCCCGGCCCTGGCGGGAGGGCTTCCAGATACGCAGTATTTT.

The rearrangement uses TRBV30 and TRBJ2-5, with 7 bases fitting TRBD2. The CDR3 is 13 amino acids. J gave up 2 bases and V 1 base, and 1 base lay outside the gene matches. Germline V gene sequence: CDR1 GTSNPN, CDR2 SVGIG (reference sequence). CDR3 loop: CAWSASGQETQYF. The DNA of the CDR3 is TGTGCCTGGAGTGCTAGCGGACAAGAGACCCAGTACTTC.

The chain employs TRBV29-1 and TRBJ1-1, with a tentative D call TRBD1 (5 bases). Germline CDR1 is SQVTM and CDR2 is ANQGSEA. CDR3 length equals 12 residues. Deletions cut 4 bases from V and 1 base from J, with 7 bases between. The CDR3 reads CSVGTTNTEAFF. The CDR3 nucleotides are TGCAGCGTTGGGACAACGAACACTGAAGCTTTCTTT. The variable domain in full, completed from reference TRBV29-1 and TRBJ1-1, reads SAVISQKPSRDICQRGTSLTIQCQVDSQVTMMFWYRQQPGQSLTLIATANQGSEATYESGFVIDKFPISRPNLTFSTLTVSNMSPEDSSIYLCSVGTTNTEAFFGQGTRLTVV.

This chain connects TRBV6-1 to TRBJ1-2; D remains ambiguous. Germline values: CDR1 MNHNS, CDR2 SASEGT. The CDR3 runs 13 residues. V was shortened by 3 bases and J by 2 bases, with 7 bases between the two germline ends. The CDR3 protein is CASSERENYGYTF. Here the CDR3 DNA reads TGTGCCAGCAGTGAGAGAGAGAACTATGGCTACACCTTC.

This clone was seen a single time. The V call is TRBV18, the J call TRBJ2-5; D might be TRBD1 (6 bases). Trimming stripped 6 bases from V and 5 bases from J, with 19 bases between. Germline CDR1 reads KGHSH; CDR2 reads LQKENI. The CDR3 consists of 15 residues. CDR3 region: CASSLRDTGEETQYF. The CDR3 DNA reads TGTGCCAGCTCTCTTCGGGACACCGGGGAGGAGACCCAGTACTTC.

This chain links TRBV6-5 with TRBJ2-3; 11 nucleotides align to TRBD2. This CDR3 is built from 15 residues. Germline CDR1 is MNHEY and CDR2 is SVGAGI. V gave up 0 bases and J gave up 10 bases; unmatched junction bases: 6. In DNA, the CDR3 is TGTGCCAGCAGTTACTCAAGACTAGCGGGAAGCGCGCAGTATTTT. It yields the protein CASSYSRLAGSAQYF.

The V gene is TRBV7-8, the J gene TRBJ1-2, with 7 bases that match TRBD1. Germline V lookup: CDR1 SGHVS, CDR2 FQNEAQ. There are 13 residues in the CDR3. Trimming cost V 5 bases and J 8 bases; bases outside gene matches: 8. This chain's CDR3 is CASSAETGIGYTF. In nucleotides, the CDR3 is TGTGCCAGCAGCGCCGAGACAGGGATCGGCTACACCTTC.